Listed here is a single T cell receptor beta chain. In the original workflow: Reference gene primer amplification gave nucleated cell count estimates. TCRdb's table, derived via immunoSEQ multiplex PCR, lists solely in-frame clones and lacks some. The V and J calls and clone size were taken over from that table, and D and trimming were inferred from the DNA. The sample comprises approximately 670,000 clones, more than 80% of which are singletons, and more than 0.25% rests with the top ten. The germline CDR1 and CDR2 sequences are SGHNT and YYREEE (reference sequence). J gave up 6 bases and V 4 bases, and 6 bases lay outside the gene matches. This CDR3 has 15 amino acids. The data originate from a study of blood T cell repertoires in COVID-19. Across the whole study: COVID-19 samples collected from the United States, Italy and Spain covered acute and convalescent phases.

The material sequenced was peripheral blood. The rearrangement joins TRBV5-4 to TRBJ1-6, with 8 nucleotides matching TRBD1. This receptor was obtained from a woman aged 18-29 years with acute or convalescent COVID-19. CDR3 region: CASSLPDRVNSPLHF. CDR3 nucleotide sequence: TGTGCCAGCAGCCTACCGGACAGGGTTAATTCACCCCTCCACTTT.